The 4 T cell receptor beta chains presented below share a single source sample, sequenced in a study of radiotherapy plus CTLA-4 blockade in lung cancer. The repertoire was sequenced with immunoSEQ multiplex PCR; TCRdb's copy has only in-frame clones and lacks some. The sample lists around 85,000 clones, approximately 83% occurring once. The material sequenced was peripheral blood, taken from a patient treated with radiotherapy plus ipilimumab. Receptor source: a human donor with non-small cell lung cancer who had a partial response to radiotherapy plus ipilimumab.

J is TRBJ1-2 and V is TRBV18, with TRBD1 as a possible D gene (6 bases). The CDR3 totals 14 residues. V gave up 3 bases and J gave up 7 bases, with 15 bases separating them. CDR1 is KGHSH and CDR2 is LQKENI in the germline V gene. The CDR3 protein is CASSPNREGRGYTF. CDR3 DNA sequence: TGTGCCAGCTCACCGAACAGGGAGGGTCGTGGCTACACCTTC.

J is TRBJ2-5 and V is TRBV7-8, with TRBD2 matching 9 bases. The J segment lost 4 bases and the V segment lost 0 bases, leaving 3 bases of the junction unmatched. This CDR3 contains 15 residues. CDR1 SGHVS and CDR2 FQNEAQ come from the germline V gene. The CDR3 here is CASSLAGLAPETQYF. In DNA, the CDR3 is TGTGCCAGCAGCTTAGCGGGACTAGCCCCAGAGACCCAGTACTTC.

The chain joins TRBV10-3 to TRBJ2-1; TRBD2 agrees at 10 bases. With 9 bases clipped from V and 9 bases from J, the junction kept 8 bases outside the gene matches. Germline assignment: CDR1 ENHRY and CDR2 SYGVKD. This CDR3 has 13 amino acids. For the CDR3, the DNA is TGTGCCATTGGTCTAGCGGGAGCTGGTGAGCAGTTCTTC. It translates to CAIGLAGAGEQFF.

The chain has TRBV5-1 and TRBJ2-7, with 8 bases identical to TRBD1. V lost 0 bases to trimming and J lost 1 base; unmatched junction nucleotides: 3. This CDR3 has 15 residues. Germline CDR1 SGHRS, CDR2 YFSETQ. CDR3 bases: TGCGCCAGCAGCTTGGGAACAGGGGGTTCCTACGAGCAGTACTTC. This encodes CASSLGTGGSYEQYF.